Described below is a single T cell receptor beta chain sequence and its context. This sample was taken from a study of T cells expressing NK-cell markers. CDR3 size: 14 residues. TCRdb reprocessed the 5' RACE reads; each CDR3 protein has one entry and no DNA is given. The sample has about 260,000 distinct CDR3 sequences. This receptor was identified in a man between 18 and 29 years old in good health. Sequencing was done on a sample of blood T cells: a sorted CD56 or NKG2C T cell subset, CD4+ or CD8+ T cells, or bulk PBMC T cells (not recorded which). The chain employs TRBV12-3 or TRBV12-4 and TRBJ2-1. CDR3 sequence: CASSLDLGRNEQFF.